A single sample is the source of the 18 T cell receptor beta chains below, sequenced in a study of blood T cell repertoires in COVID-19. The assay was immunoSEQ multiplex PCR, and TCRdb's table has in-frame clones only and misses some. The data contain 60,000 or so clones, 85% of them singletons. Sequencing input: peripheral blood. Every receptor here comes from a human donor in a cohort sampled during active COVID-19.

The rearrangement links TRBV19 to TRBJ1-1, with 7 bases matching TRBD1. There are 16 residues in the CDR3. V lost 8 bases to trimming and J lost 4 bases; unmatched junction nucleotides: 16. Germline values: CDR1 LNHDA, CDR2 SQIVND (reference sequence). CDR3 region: CASRPLEGRGSTEAFF. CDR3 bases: TGTGCCAGTCGCCCGCTAGAGGGCAGGGGGTCCACTGAAGCTTTCTTT.

The CDR3 protein is CASSVRQVTNTEAFF. CDR3 DNA sequence: TGTGCCAGCAGTGTAAGGCAGGTTACGAACACTGAAGCTTTCTTT. The chain combines TRBV2 with TRBJ1-1; D remains unclear. The germline CDR1 and CDR2 sequences are SNHLY and FYNNEI. Trimming removed 4 bases at V and 1 base at J, with 13 bases between. The CDR3 contains 15 residues.

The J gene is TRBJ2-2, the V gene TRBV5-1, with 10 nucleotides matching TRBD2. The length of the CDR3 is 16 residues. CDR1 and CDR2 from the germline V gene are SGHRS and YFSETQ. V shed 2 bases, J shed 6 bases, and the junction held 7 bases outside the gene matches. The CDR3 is CASSLKRGGLAGELFF. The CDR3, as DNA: TGCGCCAGCAGCTTAAAGCGGGGGGGCCTGGCCGGGGAGCTGTTTTTT.

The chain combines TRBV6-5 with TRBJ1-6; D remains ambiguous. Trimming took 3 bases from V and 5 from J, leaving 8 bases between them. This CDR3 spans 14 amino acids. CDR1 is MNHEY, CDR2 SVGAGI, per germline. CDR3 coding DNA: TGTGCCAGCAGTTATCGGACTAATAATTCACCCCTCCACTTT. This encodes CASSYRTNNSPLHF.

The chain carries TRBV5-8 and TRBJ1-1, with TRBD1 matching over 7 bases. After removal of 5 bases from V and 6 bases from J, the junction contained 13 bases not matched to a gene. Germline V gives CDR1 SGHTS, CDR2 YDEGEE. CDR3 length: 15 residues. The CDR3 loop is CASSKGQWEFAEAFF. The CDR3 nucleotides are TGTGCCAGCAGTAAGGGACAGTGGGAATTCGCTGAAGCTTTCTTT.

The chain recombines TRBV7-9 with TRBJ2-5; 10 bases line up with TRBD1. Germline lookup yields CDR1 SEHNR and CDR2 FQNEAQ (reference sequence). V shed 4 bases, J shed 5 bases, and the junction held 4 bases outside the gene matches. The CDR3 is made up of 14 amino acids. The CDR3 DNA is TGTGCCAGCAGCTCGGGGACAGGGGTCGAGACCCAGTACTTC. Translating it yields CASSSGTGVETQYF.

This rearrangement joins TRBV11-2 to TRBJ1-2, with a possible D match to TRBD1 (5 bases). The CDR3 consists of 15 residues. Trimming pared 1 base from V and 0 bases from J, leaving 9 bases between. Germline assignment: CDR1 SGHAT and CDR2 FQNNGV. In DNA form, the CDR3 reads TGTGCCAGCAGCTTAGGACCACAGGCTAACTATGGCTACACCTTC. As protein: CASSLGPQANYGYTF.

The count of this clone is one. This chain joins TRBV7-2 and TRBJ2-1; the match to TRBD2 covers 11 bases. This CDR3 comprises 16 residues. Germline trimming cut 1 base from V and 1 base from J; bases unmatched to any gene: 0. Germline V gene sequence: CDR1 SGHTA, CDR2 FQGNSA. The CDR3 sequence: CASSLGTSGSYNEQFF. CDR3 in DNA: TGTGCCAGCAGCTTAGGGACTAGCGGGTCCTACAATGAGCAGTTCTTC.

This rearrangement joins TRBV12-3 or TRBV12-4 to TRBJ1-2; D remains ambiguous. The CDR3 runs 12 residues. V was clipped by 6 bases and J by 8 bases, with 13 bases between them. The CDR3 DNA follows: TGTGCCAGCAGGCCGGGAATTGGAGGCTACACCTTC. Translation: CASRPGIGGYTF.

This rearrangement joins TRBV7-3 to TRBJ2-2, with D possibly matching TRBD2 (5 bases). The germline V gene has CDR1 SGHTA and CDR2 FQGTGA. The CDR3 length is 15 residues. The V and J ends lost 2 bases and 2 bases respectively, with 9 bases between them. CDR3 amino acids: CASSLRGKNTGELFF. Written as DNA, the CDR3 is TGTGCCAGCAGCTTACGGGGAAAAAACACCGGGGAGCTGTTTTTT.

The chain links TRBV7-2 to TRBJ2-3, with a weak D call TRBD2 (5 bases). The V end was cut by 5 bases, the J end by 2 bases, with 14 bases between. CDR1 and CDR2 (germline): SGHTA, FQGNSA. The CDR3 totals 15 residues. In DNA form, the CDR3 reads TGTGCCAGCAGCCCCCTCGGCGGGCTCACAGATACGCAGTATTTT. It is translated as CASSPLGGLTDTQYF.

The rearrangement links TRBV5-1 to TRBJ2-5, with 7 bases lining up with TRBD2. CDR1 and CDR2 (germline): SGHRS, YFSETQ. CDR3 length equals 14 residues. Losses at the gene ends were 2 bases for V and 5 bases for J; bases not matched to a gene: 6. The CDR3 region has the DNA TGCGCCAGCAGCTTCAGCGGGGCCACGGAGACCCAGTACTTC. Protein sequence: CASSFSGATETQYF.

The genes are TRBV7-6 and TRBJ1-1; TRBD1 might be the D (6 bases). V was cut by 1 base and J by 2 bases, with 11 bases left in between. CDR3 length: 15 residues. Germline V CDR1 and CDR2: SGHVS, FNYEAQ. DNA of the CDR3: TGTGCCAGCAGCTTAGGGGGGGGCGGTAACACTGAAGCTTTCTTT. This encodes CASSLGGGGNTEAFF.

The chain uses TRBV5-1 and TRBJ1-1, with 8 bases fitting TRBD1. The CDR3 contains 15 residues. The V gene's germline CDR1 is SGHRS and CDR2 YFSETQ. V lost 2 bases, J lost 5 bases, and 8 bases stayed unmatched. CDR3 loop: CASSFGQGGNTEAFF. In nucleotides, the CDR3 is TGCGCCAGCAGCTTCGGACAGGGAGGCAATACTGAAGCTTTCTTT. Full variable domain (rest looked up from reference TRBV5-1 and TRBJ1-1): KAGVTQTPRYLIKTRGQQVTLSCSPISGHRSVSWYQQTPGQGLQFLFEYFSETQRNKGNFPGRFSGRQFSNSRSEMNVSTLELGDSALYLCASSFGQGGNTEAFFGQGTRLTVV.

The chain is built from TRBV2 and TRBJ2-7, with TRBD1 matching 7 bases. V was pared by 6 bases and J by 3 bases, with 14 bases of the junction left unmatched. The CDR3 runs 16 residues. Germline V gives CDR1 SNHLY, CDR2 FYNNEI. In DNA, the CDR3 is TGTGCCAGCAGCCCGGACAGGACCCGAGGAAGCTACGAGCAGTACTTC. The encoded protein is CASSPDRTRGSYEQYF.

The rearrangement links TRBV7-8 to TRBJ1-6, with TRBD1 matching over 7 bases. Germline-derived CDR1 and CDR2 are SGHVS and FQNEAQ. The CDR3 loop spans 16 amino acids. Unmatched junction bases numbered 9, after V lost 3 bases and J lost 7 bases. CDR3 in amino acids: CASSLVLRQGNSPLHF. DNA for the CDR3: TGTGCCAGCAGCTTGGTTCTGAGACAGGGAAATTCACCCCTCCACTTT.

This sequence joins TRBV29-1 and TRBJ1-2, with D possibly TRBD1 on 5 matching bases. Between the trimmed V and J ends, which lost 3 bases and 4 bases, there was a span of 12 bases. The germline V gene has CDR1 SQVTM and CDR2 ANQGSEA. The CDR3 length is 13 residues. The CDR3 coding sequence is TGCAGCGTTGAGAAGGGGCAGGGCTATGGCTACACCTTC. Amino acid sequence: CSVEKGQGYGYTF.

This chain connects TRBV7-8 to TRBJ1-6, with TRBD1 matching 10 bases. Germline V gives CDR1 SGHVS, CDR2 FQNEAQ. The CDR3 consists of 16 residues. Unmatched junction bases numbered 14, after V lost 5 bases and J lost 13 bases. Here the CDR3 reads CASSTGGAGTGVPLHF. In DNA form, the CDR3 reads TGTGCCAGCAGCACCGGTGGTGCAGGGACAGGGGTCCCCCTCCACTTT.